This TCR beta chain was observed in a study of T-cell memory formation after mild COVID-19 (dated by TCRdb to about 2021). With respect to the entire study: TCR sequence clusters from the two donors were found to be largely donor specific. In two donors, T-cell clones that expanded and contracted after mild COVID-19 were followed by sequencing TCRalpha and TCRbeta repertoires longitudinally. Two young, previously healthy adult volunteers, one female and one male, were included in the cohort.

The CDR3 covers 14 residues, taking in both the cysteine and the phenylalanine. CDR3 DNA is the only sequence kept; it has 42 bases, read in frame from the first base. V lost 1 base and J lost 2 bases; the stretch between them is 8 bases long. The CDR1 and CDR2 encoded by the germline V gene are SGHRS and YFSETQ. Ficoll-Paque density gradient centrifugation was used to isolate PBMCs. On the study overall, not on this receptor specifically: Balanced CD4/CD8 phenotypes were observed for clones contracting from day 15 to 85, whereas a bias towards CD4+ was observed for a second wave of clones expanding from day 15 to 37. Whether the second-wave clones peaking on day 37 were SARS-CoV-2 specific was not confirmed. Contracting CD4+ clones were found mainly in CM and EM memory subsets, while CD8+ clones were enriched in EMRA. Some responding clones were found in pre-infection memory, which suggests that pre-existing cross-reactive memory T cells took part in the SARS-CoV-2 response. The study covered only a couple of mild cases, and larger cohorts including severe cases with pre-infection samples were considered necessary.

In this sample, this clonotype turned up a few times. No antigen is known for it. Qualities for individual bases were not recorded, and no much larger clone is one base off. Sequencing took place on an Illumina NovaSeq 6000. cDNA libraries for TCRalpha and TCRbeta were prepared by 5'RACE using constant-segment primers, with sample barcodes and unique molecular identifiers added. RNA was extracted from every sample with Trizol reagent. The libraries were amplified in two PCR steps, and the second step added a second sample barcode and Illumina TruSeq adapters. The libraries were sequenced on an Illumina NovaSeq using 2 x 150 bp paired-end reads. Turning to the authors' computational methods: Reads were demultiplexed and collapsed into UMI-guided consensus sequences with migec v1.2.7. Using mixcr v2.1.11, UMI consensuses were aligned to TRA and TRB V and J templates and then assembled into clonotypes. A clonotype was counted as expanded or contracted only when both edgeR and NoisET called the clonotype significant, with the noise models trained on biological replicates. For edgeR calls, the cutoffs were a false discovery rate-adjusted p below 0.01 and a log2 fold-change threshold of 1. As an exploratory analysis of dynamics, max-normalized trajectories of the 1000 most abundant clonotypes were examined with PCA combined with hierarchical clustering. Separately sequenced CD4+ and CD8+ repertoires were used to assign the CD4 or CD8 phenotype of responding clones. TCRdb applied fastp at Q25 and MiXCR to the public reads, then kept only in-frame beta chains. Rows with one shared CDR3 protein collapse into an entry with the most common genes and DNA. The V and J calls reflect TCRdb's pipeline rather than the authors' work. The sample profile shows some 330,000 distinct CDR3 sequences; 20% to 25% of them were found once. The ten most abundant clones make up approximately 12% of the sample.

The sequenced sample consisted of PBMCs or a T cell subset sorted from them (not recorded which). In this chain, TRBV5-1 is recombined with TRBJ2-3; tentative D gene TRBD2, with 5 bases matching. This TCR came from an adult woman who had mild COVID-19 (a few samples of this study predate the infection). The sample titles of this study are shuffled in the database, so cell type and time point are left out; the donor was told from shared clones. The DNA is as follows: TGCGCCAGCAGCTTGCTCCTAGCCACAGATACGCAGTATTTT. Its protein product is CASSLLLATDTQYF.